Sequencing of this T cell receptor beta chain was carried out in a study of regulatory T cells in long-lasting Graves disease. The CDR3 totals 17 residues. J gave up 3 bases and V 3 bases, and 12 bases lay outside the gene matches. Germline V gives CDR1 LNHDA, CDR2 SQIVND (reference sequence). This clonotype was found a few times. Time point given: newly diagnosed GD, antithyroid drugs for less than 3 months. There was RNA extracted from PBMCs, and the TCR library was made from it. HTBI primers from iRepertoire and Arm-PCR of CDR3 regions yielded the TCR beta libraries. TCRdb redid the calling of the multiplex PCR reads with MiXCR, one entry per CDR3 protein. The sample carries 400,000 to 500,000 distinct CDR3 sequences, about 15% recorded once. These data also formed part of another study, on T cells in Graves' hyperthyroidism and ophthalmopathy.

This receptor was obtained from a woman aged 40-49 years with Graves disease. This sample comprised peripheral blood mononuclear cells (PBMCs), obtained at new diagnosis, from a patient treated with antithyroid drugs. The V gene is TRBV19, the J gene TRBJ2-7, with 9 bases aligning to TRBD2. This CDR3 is CASSIRPLSGGVYEQYF. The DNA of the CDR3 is TGTGCCAGTAGTATCCGACCCCTTAGCGGGGGCGTCTACGAGCAGTACTTC.